The 20 T cell receptor beta chains below come from one sample, sequenced in a study of CD8 T cell repertoires and HIV-1 epitope variants. The repertoire was sequenced with immunoSEQ multiplex PCR; TCRdb's copy has only in-frame clones and lacks some. The sample holds over 90,000 clones, roughly 77% seen once. The sequenced sample was uncultured baseline CD8+ T cells from peripheral blood mononuclear cells (PBMCs). Source of these receptors: a male donor with HIV.

The chain joins TRBV5-1 to TRBJ1-5; D remains unclear. Deletions cut 4 bases from V and 2 bases from J, with 19 bases between. The CDR3 totals 17 residues. Germline loops: CDR1 SGHRS, CDR2 YFSETQ. CDR3 nucleotides: TGCGCCAGCAGCGCTACGGATTCTCGATCCGGCAATCAGCCCCAGCATTTT. Translation gives CASSATDSRSGNQPQHF.

A word on this clone: This same CDR3 is encoded by further DNA sequences in the sample. V is TRBV5-6 and J is TRBJ2-1; no reliable D call. This CDR3 spans 14 amino acids. CDR1 is SGHDT, CDR2 YYEEEE, per germline. V was pared by 2 bases and J by 1 base, with 7 bases between. This CDR3 reads CASSLAGSYNEQFF. CDR3 in DNA: TGTGCCAGCAGCTTAGCTGGTTCCTACAATGAGCAGTTCTTC.

The chain joins TRBV4-3 to TRBJ2-7, with 8 bases identical to TRBD1. This CDR3 is built from 13 residues. Germline CDR1 is LGHNA and CDR2 is YSLEER. V lost 5 bases, J lost 6 bases, and 6 bases stayed unmatched. In nucleotides, the CDR3 is TGCGCCAGCAGCTATGGACAGGGCGGCGAGCAGTACTTC. It encodes CASSYGQGGEQYF.

This clone was seen a few times. This chain links TRBV6-5 with TRBJ2-7; TRBD1 or TRBD2 may be the D gene (6 bases each). V was trimmed by 4 bases and J by 0 bases, leaving 13 bases between them. The germline V gene has CDR1 MNHEY and CDR2 SVGAGI. The length of the CDR3 is 15 residues. Here the CDR3 reads CASSWGASGSYEQYF. Written as DNA, the CDR3 is TGTGCCAGCAGTTGGGGGGCTTCTGGCTCCTACGAGCAGTACTTC.

This CDR3 is CASSLARGGSSYEQYF. Here the CDR3 DNA reads TGTGCCAGTAGTTTGGCACGTGGAGGCAGCTCCTACGAGCAGTACTTC. The chain uses TRBV19 and TRBJ2-7; a weak D match, TRBD2 (5 bases). This CDR3 is built from 16 residues. V was pared by 5 bases and J by 0 bases, with 17 bases between. CDR1 is LNHDA and CDR2 is SQIVND in the germline V gene (reference sequence).

This clone was seen at least ten times. The same CDR3 is also encoded by other DNA sequences in this sample. This rearrangement joins TRBV5-5 to TRBJ1-2; D unresolved. This CDR3 has 13 amino acids. Between the trimmed V and J ends, which lost 0 bases and 4 bases, there was a span of 7 bases. Germline CDR1 and CDR2: SGHKS and YYEKEE (reference sequence). CDR3 sequence reads: CASSLDSTYGYTF. The CDR3 DNA reads as TGTGCCAGCAGCTTGGACAGTACCTATGGCTACACCTTC.

V and J are TRBV18 and TRBJ1-5, with TRBD1 matching 9 bases. The CDR3 is 15 residues long. V dropped 4 bases and J dropped 4; count of bases not matched to a gene: 5. Germline V gene data show CDR1 as KGHSH and CDR2 as LQKENI. CDR3 nucleotides: TGTGCCAGCTCACAGGGGACAGGGAGGAATCAGCCCCAGCATTTT. Its protein product is CASSQGTGRNQPQHF.

J is TRBJ1-2 and V is TRBV5-6; 7 bases agree with TRBD1. V lost 4 bases and J lost 4; bases outside the gene matches: 10. The CDR3 consists of 15 residues. Per the germline V gene, CDR1 is SGHDT and CDR2 is YYEEEE. The CDR3 sequence is CASSDTGVKGYGYTF. In nucleotides, the CDR3 is TGTGCCAGCAGCGACACAGGGGTTAAAGGCTATGGCTACACCTTC.

The V gene is TRBV5-1, the J gene TRBJ2-5; a possible D gene is TRBD2 (5 bases). CDR1 SGHRS and CDR2 YFSETQ come from the germline V gene. V was clipped by 4 bases and J by 5 bases, with 15 bases between them. The CDR3 covers 14 residues. As DNA, the CDR3 is TGCGCCAGCAGCCCGACTATCTGGTCGGAGACCCAGTACTTC. It translates to CASSPTIWSETQYF.

V is TRBV7-2 and J is TRBJ2-7; D is ambiguous. The CDR3 loop spans 14 amino acids. The V end lost 5 bases, the J end lost 0 bases, and 11 bases lay between the germline ends. Looked up from germline, CDR1 is SGHTA and CDR2 is FQGNSA. CDR3 sequence: CASSPLVTSYEQYF. The CDR3 nucleotides read TGTGCCAGCAGCCCCCTTGTGACCTCCTACGAGCAGTACTTC.

The count of this clone is one. The CDR3 nucleotides are TGCAGCGTTGATGTGTTGCGGAGTGGCTACACCTTC. Translated, it gives CSVDVLRSGYTF. The chain combines TRBV29-1 with TRBJ1-2, with D unclear. Germline V gene lookup returns CDR1 SQVTM and CDR2 ANQGSEA. V was cut by 3 bases and J by 7 bases, with 12 bases left in between. The CDR3 is 12 amino acids.

The V call is TRBV5-1, the J call TRBJ2-1, with TRBD2 as a possible D gene (6 bases). Germline CDR1 is SGHRS and CDR2 is YFSETQ. This CDR3 has 15 amino acids. Trimming removed 4 bases at V and 4 bases at J, with 15 bases between. The CDR3 protein is CASSGSATSYNEQFF. Here the CDR3 DNA reads TGCGCCAGCAGCGGGTCGGCGACTAGTTACAATGAGCAGTTCTTC.

J is TRBJ2-3 and V is TRBV13, with TRBD2 matching 7 bases. The V gene's germline CDR1 is PRHDT and CDR2 FYEKMQ (reference sequence). The CDR3 runs 16 residues. V lost 10 bases and J lost 2; bases outside the gene matches: 15. Written as DNA, the CDR3 is TGTGCCACCGCTGGAGCGGGACTCAGGAACACAGATACGCAGTATTTT. Protein product: CATAGAGLRNTDTQYF.

The V and J genes are TRBV29-1 and TRBJ1-2, with D hard to call. This CDR3 contains 10 residues. The V gene lost 6 bases and the J gene lost 8 bases, with 10 bases spanning the gap. Germline loops: CDR1 SQVTM, CDR2 ANQGSEA. CDR3 in amino acids: CSVNPGGYTF. In DNA form, the CDR3 reads TGCAGCGTCAATCCCGGGGGCTACACCTTC. The entire variable domain, with the rest obtained from reference TRBV29-1 and TRBJ1-2, is as follows: SAVISQKPSRDICQRGTSLTIQCQVDSQVTMMFWYRQQPGQSLTLIATANQGSEATYESGFVIDKFPISRPNLTFSTLTVSNMSPEDSSIYLCSVNPGGYTFGSGTRLTVV.

This clone was counted a single time. The chain is built from TRBV6-5 and TRBJ1-2; 8 nucleotides align to TRBD1. This CDR3 is 14 amino acids long. V shed 6 bases and J 3 bases; nucleotides not matched to a gene: 6. The germline V gene encodes CDR1 MNHEY and CDR2 SVGAGI. In DNA, the CDR3 is TGTGCCAGCAGCCGGACAGGGCTTGACTATGGCTACACCTTC. Translation gives CASSRTGLDYGYTF.

This clone was observed a single time. The rearrangement links TRBV6-5 to TRBJ1-2; D ambiguous. The ends were cut back, 2 bases at V and 3 bases at J, with 4 bases in the middle. CDR3 length equals 12 residues. Looked up from germline, CDR1 is MNHEY and CDR2 is SVGAGI. This chain's CDR3 is CASSYRDYGYTF. The CDR3 bases are TGTGCCAGCAGTTACAGAGACTATGGCTACACCTTC.

V gene TRBV10-3 combines with J gene TRBJ1-1, with a tentative D call TRBD1 (5 bases). This CDR3 has 14 amino acids. Germline CDR1 reads ENHRY; CDR2 reads SYGVKD. The V gene lost 0 bases and the J gene lost 8 bases, with 13 bases spanning the gap. Here the CDR3 reads CAISESKQAAEAFF. CDR3 in DNA: TGTGCCATCAGTGAGTCAAAACAGGCAGCAGAAGCTTTCTTT.

This clone was seen only once. This sequence joins TRBV27 and TRBJ1-6, with no clear D. V dropped 0 bases and J dropped 0 bases, with 6 bases sitting between them. Germline CDR1 MNHEY, CDR2 SMNVEV (reference sequence). The CDR3 runs to 16 residues. This CDR3 reads CASSLSGSSYNSPLHF. The CDR3 nucleotides read TGTGCCAGCAGTTTATCCGGGAGCTCCTATAATTCACCCCTCCACTTT.

The V call is TRBV9, the J call TRBJ1-5; D might be TRBD1 (6 bases). Trimming stripped 0 bases from V and 9 bases from J, with 13 bases between. CDR3 size: 14 residues. Germline V CDR1 and CDR2: SGDLS, YYNGEE. In DNA, the CDR3 is TGTGCCAGCAGCGTAGCAGGGGCCTCCGGGCCCCAGCATTTT. It specifies CASSVAGASGPQHF.

The CDR3 DNA sequence: TGTGCCAGCAATTCTCCGGGACCCAGACGAACCCTCCACTTT. Translated: CASNSPGPRRTLHF. V is TRBV9 and J is TRBJ1-6; weak D call: TRBD1 (5 bases). CDR1 and CDR2 from the germline V gene are SGDLS and YYNGEE. The CDR3 consists of 14 residues. V gave up 6 bases and J gave up 14 bases, with 21 bases separating them.